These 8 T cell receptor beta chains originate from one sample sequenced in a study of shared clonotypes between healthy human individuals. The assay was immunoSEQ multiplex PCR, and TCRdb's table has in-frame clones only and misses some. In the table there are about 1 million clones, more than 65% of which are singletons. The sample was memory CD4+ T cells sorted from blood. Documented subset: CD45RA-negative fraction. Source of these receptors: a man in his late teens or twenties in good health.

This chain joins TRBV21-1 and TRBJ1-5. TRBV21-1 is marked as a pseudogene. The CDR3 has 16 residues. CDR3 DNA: TGTGCCAGCAGCAAGAAGGGTACGAAGGGCAATCAGCCCCAGCATTTT. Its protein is CASSKKGTKGNQPQHF.

The CDR3, as DNA: TGTGCCAGCAGTTACGGTACAGCGGGCCTGGACGAGCAGTACTTC. It is translated as CASSYGTAGLDEQYF. The chain carries TRBV6-6 and TRBJ2-7, with a weak D call TRBD2 (6 bases). The CDR3 extends over 15 amino acids. V was cut by 2 bases and J by 5 bases, with 16 bases left in between. Germline loops: CDR1 MNHNY, CDR2 SVGAGI (reference sequence).

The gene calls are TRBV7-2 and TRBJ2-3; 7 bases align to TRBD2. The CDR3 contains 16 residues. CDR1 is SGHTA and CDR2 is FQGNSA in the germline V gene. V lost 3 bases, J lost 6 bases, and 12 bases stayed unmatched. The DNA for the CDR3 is TGTGCCAGCAGCTTCCCGGAGTTTTGGGGAGGGGATACGCAGTATTTT. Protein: CASSFPEFWGGDTQYF.

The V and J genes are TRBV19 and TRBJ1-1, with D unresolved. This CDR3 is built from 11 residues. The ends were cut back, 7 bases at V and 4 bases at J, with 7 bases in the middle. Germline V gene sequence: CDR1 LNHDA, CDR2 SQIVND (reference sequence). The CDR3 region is CASTQRTEAFF. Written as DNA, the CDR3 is TGTGCCAGTACCCAGCGCACTGAAGCTTTCTTT.

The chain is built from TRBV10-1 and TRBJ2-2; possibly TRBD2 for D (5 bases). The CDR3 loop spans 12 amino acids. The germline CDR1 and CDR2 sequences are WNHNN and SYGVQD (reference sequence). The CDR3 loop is CPKDCHTGELFF. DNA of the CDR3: TGCCCAAAGGACTGCCACACCGGGGAGCTGTTTTTT.

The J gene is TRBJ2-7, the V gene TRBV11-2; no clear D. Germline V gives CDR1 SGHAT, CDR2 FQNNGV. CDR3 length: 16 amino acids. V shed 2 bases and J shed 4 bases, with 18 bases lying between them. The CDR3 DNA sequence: TGTGCCAGCAGCTTAACGGGCGGACGGATCCCTTACGAGCAGTACTTC. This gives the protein CASSLTGGRIPYEQYF. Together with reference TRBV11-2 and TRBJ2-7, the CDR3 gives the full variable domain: EAGVAQSPRYKIIEKRQSVAFWCNPISGHATLYWYQQILGQGPKLLIQFQNNGVVDDSQLPKDRFSAERLKGVDSTLKIQPAKLEDSAVYLCASSLTGGRIPYEQYFGPGTRLTVT.

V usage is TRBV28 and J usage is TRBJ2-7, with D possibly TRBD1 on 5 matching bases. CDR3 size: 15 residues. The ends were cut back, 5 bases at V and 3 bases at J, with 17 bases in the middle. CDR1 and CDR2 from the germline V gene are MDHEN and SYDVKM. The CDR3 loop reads CASSQVERQHYEQYF. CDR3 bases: TGTGCCAGCAGTCAAGTGGAAAGACAGCACTACGAGCAGTACTTC.

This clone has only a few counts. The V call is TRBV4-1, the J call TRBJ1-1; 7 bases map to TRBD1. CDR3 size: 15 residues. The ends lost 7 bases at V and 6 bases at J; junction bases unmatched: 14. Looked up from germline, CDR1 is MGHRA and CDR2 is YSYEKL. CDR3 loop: CASTTSSGGRSEAFF. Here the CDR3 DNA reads TGCGCCAGCACCACGAGTTCAGGGGGAAGATCTGAAGCTTTCTTT.